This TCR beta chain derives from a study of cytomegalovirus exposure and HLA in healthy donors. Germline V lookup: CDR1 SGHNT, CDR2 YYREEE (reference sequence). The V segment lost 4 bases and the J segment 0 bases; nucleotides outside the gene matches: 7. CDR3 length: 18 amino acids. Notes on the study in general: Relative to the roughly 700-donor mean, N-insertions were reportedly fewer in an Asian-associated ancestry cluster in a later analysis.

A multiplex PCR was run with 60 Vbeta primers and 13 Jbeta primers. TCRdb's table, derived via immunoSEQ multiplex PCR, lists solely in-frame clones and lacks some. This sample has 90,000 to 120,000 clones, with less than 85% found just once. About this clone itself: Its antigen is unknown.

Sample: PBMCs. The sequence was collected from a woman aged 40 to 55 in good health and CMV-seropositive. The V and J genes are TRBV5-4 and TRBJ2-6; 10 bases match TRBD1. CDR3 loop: CASSPGQGHLSGANVLTF. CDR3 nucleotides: TGTGCCAGCAGCCCGGGACAGGGGCACCTCTCTGGGGCCAACGTCCTGACTTTC.